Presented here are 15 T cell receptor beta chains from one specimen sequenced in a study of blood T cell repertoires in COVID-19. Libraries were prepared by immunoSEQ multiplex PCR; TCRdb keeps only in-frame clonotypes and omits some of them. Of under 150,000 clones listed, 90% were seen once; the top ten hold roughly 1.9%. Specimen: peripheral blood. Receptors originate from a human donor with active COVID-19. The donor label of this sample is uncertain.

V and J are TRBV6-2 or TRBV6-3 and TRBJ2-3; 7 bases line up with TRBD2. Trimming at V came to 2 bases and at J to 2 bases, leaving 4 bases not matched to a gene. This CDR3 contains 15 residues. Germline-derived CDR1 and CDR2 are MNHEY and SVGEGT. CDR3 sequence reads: CASSYASGYTDTQYF. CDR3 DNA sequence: TGTGCCAGCAGTTACGCTAGCGGATACACAGATACGCAGTATTTT.

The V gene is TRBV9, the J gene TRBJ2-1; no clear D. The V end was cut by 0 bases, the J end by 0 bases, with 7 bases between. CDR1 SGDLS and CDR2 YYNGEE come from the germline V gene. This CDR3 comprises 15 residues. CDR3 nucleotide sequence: TGTGCCAGCAGCGTAGTGCGTAGCTCCTACAATGAGCAGTTCTTC. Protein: CASSVVRSSYNEQFF.

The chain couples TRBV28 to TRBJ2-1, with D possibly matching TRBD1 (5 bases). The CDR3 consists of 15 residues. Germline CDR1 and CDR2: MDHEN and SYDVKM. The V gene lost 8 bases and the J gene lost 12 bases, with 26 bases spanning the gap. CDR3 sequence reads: CASDPTDNELSAQFF. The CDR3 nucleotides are TGTGCCAGCGACCCGACAGACAATGAGCTTTCGGCGCAGTTCTTC.

The CDR3 DNA reads as TGTGCCAGCTCGGAACAGACAGGGAACACTGAAGCTTTCTTT. Translated: CASSEQTGNTEAFF. The chain uses TRBV18 and TRBJ1-1; TRBD1 might be the D (6 bases). Germline values: CDR1 KGHSH, CDR2 LQKENI. Trimming left V 6 bases short and J 1 base short, with 12 bases between. This CDR3 is 14 amino acids long. The whole variable domain, remainder taken from reference TRBV18 and TRBJ1-1, is NAGVMQNPRHLVRRRGQEARLRCSPMKGHSHVYWYRQLPEEGLKFMVYLQKENIIDESGMPKERFSAEFPKEGPSILRIQQVVRGDSAAYFCASSEQTGNTEAFFGQGTRLTVV.

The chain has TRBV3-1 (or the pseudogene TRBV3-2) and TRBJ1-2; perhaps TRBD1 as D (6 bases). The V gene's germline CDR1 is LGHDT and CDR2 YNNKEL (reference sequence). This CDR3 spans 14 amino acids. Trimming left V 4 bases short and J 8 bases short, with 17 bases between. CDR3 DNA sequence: TGTGCCAGCAGCCGCAACAGGGTCTTTTGGGGCTACACCTTC. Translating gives CASSRNRVFWGYTF.

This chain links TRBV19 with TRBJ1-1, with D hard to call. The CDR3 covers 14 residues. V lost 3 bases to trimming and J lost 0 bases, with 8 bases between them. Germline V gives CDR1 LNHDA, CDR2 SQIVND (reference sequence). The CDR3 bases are TGTGCCAGTAGTATTGGGAGCATGAACACTGAAGCTTTCTTT. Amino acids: CASSIGSMNTEAFF.

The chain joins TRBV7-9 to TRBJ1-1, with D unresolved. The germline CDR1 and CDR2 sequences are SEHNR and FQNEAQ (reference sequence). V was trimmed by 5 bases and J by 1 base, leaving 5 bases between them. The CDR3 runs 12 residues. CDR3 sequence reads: CASSAGNTEAFF. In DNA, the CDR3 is TGTGCCAGCAGCGCAGGGAACACTGAAGCTTTCTTT.

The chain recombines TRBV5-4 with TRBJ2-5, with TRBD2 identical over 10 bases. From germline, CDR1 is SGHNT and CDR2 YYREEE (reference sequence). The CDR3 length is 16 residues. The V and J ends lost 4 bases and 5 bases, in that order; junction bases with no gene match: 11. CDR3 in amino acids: CASSPLTSGVGETQYF. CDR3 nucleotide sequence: TGTGCCAGCAGCCCACTAACTAGCGGGGTGGGGGAGACCCAGTACTTC.

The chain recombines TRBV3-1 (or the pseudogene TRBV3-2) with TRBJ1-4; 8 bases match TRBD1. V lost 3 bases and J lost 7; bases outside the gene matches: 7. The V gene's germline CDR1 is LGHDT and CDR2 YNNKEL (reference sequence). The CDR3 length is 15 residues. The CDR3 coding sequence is TGTGCCAGCAGCCATGAACTGACAGGGGCTGAAAAACTGTTTTTT. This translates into CASSHELTGAEKLFF.

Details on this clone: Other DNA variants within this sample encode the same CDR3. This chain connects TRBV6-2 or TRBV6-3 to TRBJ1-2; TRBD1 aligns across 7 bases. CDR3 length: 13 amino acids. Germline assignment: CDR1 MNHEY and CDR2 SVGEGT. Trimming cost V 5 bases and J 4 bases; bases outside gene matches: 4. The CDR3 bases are TGTGCCAGCAGTCTTACAGGGGCCTATGGCTACACCTTC. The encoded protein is CASSLTGAYGYTF.

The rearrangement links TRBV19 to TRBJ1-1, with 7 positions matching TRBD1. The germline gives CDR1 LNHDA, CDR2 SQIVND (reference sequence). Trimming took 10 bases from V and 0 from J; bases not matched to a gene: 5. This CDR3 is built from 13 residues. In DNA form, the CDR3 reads TGTGCCATTCGGGGACAGATGAACACTGAAGCTTTCTTT. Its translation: CAIRGQMNTEAFF.

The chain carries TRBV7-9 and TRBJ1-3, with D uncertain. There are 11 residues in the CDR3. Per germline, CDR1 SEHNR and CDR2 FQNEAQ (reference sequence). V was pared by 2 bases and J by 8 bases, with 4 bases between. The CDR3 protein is CASSLRDTIYF. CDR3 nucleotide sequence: TGTGCCAGCAGCTTACGTGACACCATATATTTT.

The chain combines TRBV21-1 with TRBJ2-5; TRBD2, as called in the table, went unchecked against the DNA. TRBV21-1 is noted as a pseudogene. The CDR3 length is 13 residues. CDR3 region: CASSALVQETQYF. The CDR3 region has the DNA TGTGCCAGCAGCGCACTAGTACAAGAGACCCAGTACTTC.

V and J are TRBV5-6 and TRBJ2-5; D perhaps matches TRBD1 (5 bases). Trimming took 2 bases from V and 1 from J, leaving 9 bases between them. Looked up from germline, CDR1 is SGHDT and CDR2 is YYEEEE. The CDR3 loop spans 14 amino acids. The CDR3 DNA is TGTGCCAGCAGCTTACAGGTTTTCCAAGAGACCCAGTACTTC. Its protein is CASSLQVFQETQYF.

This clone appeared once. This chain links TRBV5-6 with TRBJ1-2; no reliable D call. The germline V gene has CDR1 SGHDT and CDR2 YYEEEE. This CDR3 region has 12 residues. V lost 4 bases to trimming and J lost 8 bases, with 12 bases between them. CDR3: CASSGLALGYTF. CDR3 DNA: TGTGCCAGCAGCGGACTGGCCCTGGGCTACACCTTC.